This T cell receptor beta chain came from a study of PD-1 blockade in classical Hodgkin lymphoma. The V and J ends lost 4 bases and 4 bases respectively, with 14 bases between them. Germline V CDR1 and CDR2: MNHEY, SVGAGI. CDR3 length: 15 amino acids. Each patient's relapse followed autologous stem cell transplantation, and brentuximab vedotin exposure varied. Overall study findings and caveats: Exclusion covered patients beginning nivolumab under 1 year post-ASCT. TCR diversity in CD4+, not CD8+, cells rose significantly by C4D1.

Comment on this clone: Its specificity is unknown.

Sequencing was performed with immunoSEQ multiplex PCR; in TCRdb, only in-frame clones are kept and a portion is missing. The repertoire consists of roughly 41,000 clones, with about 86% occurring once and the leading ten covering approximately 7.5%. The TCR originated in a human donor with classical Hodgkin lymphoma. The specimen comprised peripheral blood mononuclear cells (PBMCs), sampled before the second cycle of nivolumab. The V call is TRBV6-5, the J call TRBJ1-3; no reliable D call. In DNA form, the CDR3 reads TGTGCCAGCAGTTTAGCCAACCCGGTGGGAAACACCATATATTTT. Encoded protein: CASSLANPVGNTIYF.